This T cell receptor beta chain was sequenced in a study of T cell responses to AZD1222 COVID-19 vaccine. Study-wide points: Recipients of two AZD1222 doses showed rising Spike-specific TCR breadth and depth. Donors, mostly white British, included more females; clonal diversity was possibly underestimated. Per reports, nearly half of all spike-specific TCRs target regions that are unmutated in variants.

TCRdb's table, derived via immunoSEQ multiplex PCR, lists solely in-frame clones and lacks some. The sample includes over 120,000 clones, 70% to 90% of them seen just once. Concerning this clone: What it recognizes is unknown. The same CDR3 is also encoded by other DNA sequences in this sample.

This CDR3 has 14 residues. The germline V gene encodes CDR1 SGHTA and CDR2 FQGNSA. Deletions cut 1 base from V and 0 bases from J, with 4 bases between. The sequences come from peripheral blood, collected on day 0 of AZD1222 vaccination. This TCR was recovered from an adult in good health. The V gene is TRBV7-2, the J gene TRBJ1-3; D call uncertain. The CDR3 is CASSLVGSGNTIYF. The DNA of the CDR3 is TGTGCCAGCAGCTTAGTGGGCTCTGGAAACACCATATATTTT.